Ten or more counts support the clone carrying this T cell receptor (beta chain). What it recognizes is unknown. CDR1 is SNHLY and CDR2 is FYNNEI in the germline V gene. The V gene lost 1 base and the J gene lost 3 bases, with 7 bases spanning the gap. The CDR3 covers 14 residues. Investigators reverse transcribed all isolated RNA, so they sequenced expressed TCRB transcripts. The average output of naive, central memory and regulatory T cell samples was about 3.3 million reads. Assay: immunoSEQ multiplex PCR; the TCRdb copy retains only in-frame clones and omits some. Counted here are 130,000 to 150,000 clones, about 13% occurring once; the ten biggest clones make up 1.3%. This record comes from a study of beta chain features in type 1 diabetes. On the study more broadly: Patients shared similar age, gender and cell yields with healthy donors. Sorted cell examination encompassed under 130 million cells across all samples.

The purity of all sorted populations exceeded 95%. Study-level points and caveats: TCRB CDR3s from Type 1 diabetes patients were moderately but significantly shorter in all four CD4+ subsets.

This sequence was found in a man aged 18 to 30 with type 1 diabetes. Sequencing used central memory CD4+ T cells from blood. The V gene is TRBV2, the J gene TRBJ2-4; D gene unclear. CDR3 residues: CASSEGVSKNIQYF. CDR3 nucleotides: TGTGCCAGCAGTGAAGGGGTCAGCAAAAACATTCAGTACTTC.